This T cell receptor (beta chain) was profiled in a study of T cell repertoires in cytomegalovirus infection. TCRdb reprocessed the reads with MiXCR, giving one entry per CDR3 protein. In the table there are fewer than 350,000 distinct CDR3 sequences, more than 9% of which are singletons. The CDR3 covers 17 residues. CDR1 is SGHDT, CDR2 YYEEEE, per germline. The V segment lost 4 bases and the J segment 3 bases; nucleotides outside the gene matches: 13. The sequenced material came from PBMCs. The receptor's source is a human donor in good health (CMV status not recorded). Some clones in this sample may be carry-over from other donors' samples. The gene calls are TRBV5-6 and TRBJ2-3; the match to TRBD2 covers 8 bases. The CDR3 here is CASSRDFGGATTDTQYF. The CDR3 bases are TGTGCCAGCAGCCGGGACTTCGGGGGGGCCACAACAGATACGCAGTATTTT.